This T cell receptor beta chain was sequenced in a study of OX40 agonist ivuxolimab in advanced cancers. The CDR3 loop spans 17 amino acids. Trimming removed 0 bases from V and 3 bases from J; junction bases left unmatched: 4. CDR1 SGHAT and CDR2 FQNNGV come from the germline V gene. Clones were sequenced by immunoSEQ multiplex PCR, and TCRdb holds only the in-frame ones, with some missing. The data show 35,000 to 55,000 clones, 80% seen once. This TCR came from an adult with an advanced solid tumor such as melanoma, head and neck, liver or kidney cancer. The specimen comprised CD4+ or CD8+ T cells sorted from blood, sampled in a trial of the OX40 agonist ivuxolimab. The rearrangement uses TRBV11-2 and TRBJ2-3; TRBD1 matches 12 bases. The CDR3 DNA is TGTGCCAGCAGCTTAGAGGGACAGGGGGCAGGGACAGATACGCAGTATTTT. Protein sequence: CASSLEGQGAGTDTQYF. Looking up the rest from reference TRBV11-2 and TRBJ2-3 gives the full variable domain: EAGVAQSPRYKIIEKRQSVAFWCNPISGHATLYWYQQILGQGPKLLIQFQNNGVVDDSQLPKDRFSAERLKGVDSTLKIQPAKLEDSAVYLCASSLEGQGAGTDTQYFGPGTRLTVL.